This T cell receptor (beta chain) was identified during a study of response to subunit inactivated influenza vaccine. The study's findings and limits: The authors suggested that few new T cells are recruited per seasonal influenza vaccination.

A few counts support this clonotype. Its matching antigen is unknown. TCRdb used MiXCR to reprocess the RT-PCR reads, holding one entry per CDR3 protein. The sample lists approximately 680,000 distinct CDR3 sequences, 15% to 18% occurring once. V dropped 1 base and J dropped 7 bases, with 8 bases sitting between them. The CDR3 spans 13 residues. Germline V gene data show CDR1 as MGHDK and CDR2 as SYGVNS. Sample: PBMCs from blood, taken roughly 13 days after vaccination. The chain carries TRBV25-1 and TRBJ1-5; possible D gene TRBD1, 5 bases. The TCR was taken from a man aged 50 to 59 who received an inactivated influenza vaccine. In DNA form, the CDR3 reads TGTGCCAGCAGTGAATCAGGGTCCCAGCCCCAGCATTTT. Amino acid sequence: CASSESGSQPQHF.